These T cell receptor beta chains were read from a single sample in a study of blood T cell repertoires in COVID-19. The protocol was immunoSEQ multiplex PCR, while the TCRdb copy is restricted to in-frame clones and leaves out a portion. The sample has 150,000 to 200,000 clones, roughly 79% seen once. Sample: peripheral blood. The receptor source for this set is a woman of 80 years or more with acute or convalescent COVID-19. Each CDR3 is given with its conserved first and last residue. Each record gives: CDR3 DNA, CDR3 protein, D gene, clone size, V gene, J gene. The D gene is left open where the match is weak. Clone sizes are given selectively: once, few, many, or a class where the clone is expanded.

CDR3 DNA: TGTGCCAGCAGTCCGACAGACTCCTACGAGCAGTACTTC; CDR3 protein: CASSPTDSYEQYF; D gene: NA; clone size: NA; V gene: TRBV6-5; J gene: TRBJ2-7
CDR3 DNA: TGTGCCAGCAGTGATAACGGGAACTATGGCTACACCTTC; CDR3 protein: CASSDNGNYGYTF; D gene: NA; clone size: NA; V gene: TRBV6-1; J gene: TRBJ1-2
CDR3 DNA: TGTGCCAGCAGTTACGGGCTAGCGGACTACGAGCAGTACTTC; CDR3 protein: CASSYGLADYEQYF; D gene: TRBD2; clone size: NA; V gene: TRBV6-5; J gene: TRBJ2-7
CDR3 DNA: TGCGCCAGCAGCCCCGGGCTAGGGGCGGGAATCGAGCAGTACTTC; CDR3 protein: CASSPGLGAGIEQYF; D gene: NA; clone size: NA; V gene: TRBV5-1; J gene: TRBJ2-7
CDR3 DNA: TGTGCCAGCAGACAGACAGGGGGTGGGTATGAGCAGTTCTTC; CDR3 protein: CASRQTGGGYEQFF; D gene: TRBD1; clone size: NA; V gene: TRBV25-1; J gene: TRBJ2-1
CDR3 DNA: TGTGCCAGCTCACGGTCCCGGGACAGGGTCTACGAGCAGTACTTC; CDR3 protein: CASSRSRDRVYEQYF; D gene: TRBD1; clone size: NA; V gene: TRBV18; J gene: TRBJ2-7
CDR3 DNA: TGTGCCAGCAGCTTATTTTCCGTAAACAAAAACATTCAGTACTTC; CDR3 protein: CASSLFSVNKNIQYF; D gene: NA; clone size: NA; V gene: TRBV7-2; J gene: TRBJ2-4
CDR3 DNA: TGCGCCAGCAGCCAAGAAGGAGGGACAGCCCAGTTCTTC; CDR3 protein: CASSQEGGTAQFF; D gene: NA; clone size: NA; V gene: TRBV4-1; J gene: TRBJ2-1
CDR3 DNA: TGTGCCAGCAGCCCTTCTGGGGGGGGCTTGGGCTACACCTTC; CDR3 protein: CASSPSGGGLGYTF; D gene: NA; clone size: NA; V gene: TRBV9; J gene: TRBJ1-2
CDR3 DNA: TGCAGCGTTGAAGTGGTGACAGTTCATGGCTACACCTTC; CDR3 protein: CSVEVVTVHGYTF; D gene: NA; clone size: NA; V gene: TRBV29-1; J gene: TRBJ1-2
CDR3 DNA: TGTGCCAGCAGTAGACAGGGGGCCGATGAGCAGTTCTTC; CDR3 protein: CASSRQGADEQFF; D gene: TRBD1; clone size: NA; V gene: TRBV6-5; J gene: TRBJ2-1
CDR3 DNA: TGCGCCAGCAGCTCGACTAGCGCCCATGAGCAGTTCTTC; CDR3 protein: CASSSTSAHEQFF; D gene: TRBD2; clone size: NA; V gene: TRBV5-1; J gene: TRBJ2-1
CDR3 DNA: TGTGCCACCAGTGATTTGCTTTACTATGGCTACACCTTC; CDR3 protein: CATSDLLYYGYTF; D gene: NA; clone size: NA; V gene: TRBV24-1; J gene: TRBJ1-2
CDR3 DNA: TGTGCCAGCAGCGTAGTAGGGGGCACCGGGGAGCTGTTTTTT; CDR3 protein: CASSVVGGTGELFF; D gene: NA; clone size: few; V gene: TRBV9; J gene: TRBJ2-2
CDR3 DNA: TGTGCCAGCAGTACACCGGGGGGGTCGTCAATATATTTT; CDR3 protein: CASSTPGGSSIYF; D gene: NA; clone size: NA; V gene: TRBV6-5; J gene: TRBJ1-3
CDR3 DNA: TGTGCCAGCAGTCCCTTCCGACAGGCTGAAGCTTTCTTT; CDR3 protein: CASSPFRQAEAFF; D gene: NA; clone size: NA; V gene: TRBV6-6; J gene: TRBJ1-1
CDR3 DNA: TGTGCCAGCAGCTTGGGACTTCTGAACACCGGGGAGCTGTTTTTT; CDR3 protein: CASSLGLLNTGELFF; D gene: NA; clone size: once; V gene: TRBV11-2; J gene: TRBJ2-2
CDR3 DNA: TGTGCCAGCAGTCCAGGGGGCGGATTTGGCTACACCTTC; CDR3 protein: CASSPGGGFGYTF; D gene: TRBD1; clone size: few; V gene: TRBV6-6; J gene: TRBJ1-2
CDR3 DNA: TGTGCCAGCAGCCGCGACAGAGCAACTAATGAAAAACTGTTTTTT; CDR3 protein: CASSRDRATNEKLFF; D gene: NA; clone size: NA; V gene: TRBV6-6; J gene: TRBJ1-4
CDR3 DNA: TGTGCCAGCAGCCCCGGGGCTAGTGGACAGCTTGTCTATGGCTACACCTTC; CDR3 protein: CASSPGASGQLVYGYTF; D gene: NA; clone size: NA; V gene: TRBV5-4; J gene: TRBJ1-2
CDR3 DNA: TGTGCCAGCAGCTCCGGGACAGGAGAGTACGAGCAGTACTTC; CDR3 protein: CASSSGTGEYEQYF; D gene: TRBD1; clone size: once; V gene: TRBV7-9; J gene: TRBJ2-7
CDR3 DNA: TGTGCCAGTAGTATAGGGGTGACTACCAGACGCGAGACCCAGTACTTC; CDR3 protein: CASSIGVTTRRETQYF; D gene: NA; clone size: NA; V gene: TRBV19; J gene: TRBJ2-5
CDR3 DNA: TGTGCCAGTGATACAACAGGGGAGAATGGCTACACCTTC; CDR3 protein: CASDTTGENGYTF; D gene: TRBD1; clone size: NA; V gene: TRBV19; J gene: TRBJ1-2
CDR3 DNA: TGTGCCAGCGCCCGCGGCTCCTACGAGCAGTACTTC; CDR3 protein: CASARGSYEQYF; D gene: NA; clone size: many; V gene: TRBV7-2; J gene: TRBJ2-7
CDR3 DNA: TGTGCCAGCAGTTCGGACAGTCGCTATGGCTACACCTTC; CDR3 protein: CASSSDSRYGYTF; D gene: NA; clone size: NA; V gene: TRBV6-5; J gene: TRBJ1-2
CDR3 DNA: TGTGCCAGCAGTGAAGGCCTTCAGGATACGCAGTATTTT; CDR3 protein: CASSEGLQDTQYF; D gene: NA; clone size: NA; V gene: TRBV2; J gene: TRBJ2-3
CDR3 DNA: TGTGCCAGCAGTTACCGCGGGACAGGGGGTAACGAGCAGTACTTC; CDR3 protein: CASSYRGTGGNEQYF; D gene: TRBD1; clone size: NA; V gene: TRBV6-5; J gene: TRBJ2-7
CDR3 DNA: TGCGCCAGCAGCCACATTAGCGGGAGTTGGGAGCAGTACTTC; CDR3 protein: CASSHISGSWEQYF; D gene: TRBD2; clone size: NA; V gene: TRBV4-1; J gene: TRBJ2-7
CDR3 DNA: TGTGCCAGCAGCCCACCGGGACAGTATAATTCACCCCTCCACTTT; CDR3 protein: CASSPPGQYNSPLHF; D gene: TRBD1; clone size: NA; V gene: TRBV7-9; J gene: TRBJ1-6
CDR3 DNA: TGTGCTAGTGGTTTGGTCGGCAGGTCTGAAGCTTTCTTT; CDR3 protein: CASGLVGRSEAFF; D gene: NA; clone size: NA; V gene: TRBV12-5; J gene: TRBJ1-1
CDR3 DNA: TGTGCCAGCAGTGGGGGGAGAACCTTGGAGCAGTACTTC; CDR3 protein: CASSGGRTLEQYF; D gene: NA; clone size: NA; V gene: TRBV12-3/TRBV12-4; J gene: TRBJ2-7
CDR3 DNA: TGTGCCAGCCGTTCGTCTAGCGGGAGTTATGAGCAGTTCTTC; CDR3 protein: CASRSSSGSYEQFF; D gene: TRBD2; clone size: NA; V gene: TRBV2; J gene: TRBJ2-1
CDR3 DNA: TGTGCCAGCAGTTCGTGGGGCGAAGCTTTCTTT; CDR3 protein: CASSSWGEAFF; D gene: NA; clone size: NA; V gene: TRBV5-4; J gene: TRBJ1-1
CDR3 DNA: TGTGCCAGCAGTAACAGCGGGAGAGGACACAATGAGCAGTTCTTC; CDR3 protein: CASSNSGRGHNEQFF; D gene: TRBD2; clone size: NA; V gene: TRBV27; J gene: TRBJ2-1
CDR3 DNA: TGTGCCAGCAGCTTAGAGGGACTAGCCTACAATGAGCAGTTCTTC; CDR3 protein: CASSLEGLAYNEQFF; D gene: TRBD2; clone size: NA; V gene: TRBV11-2; J gene: TRBJ2-1
CDR3 DNA: TGTGCCAGCAGCCTATTAACAGGGGGCGTGGGCAATGAGCAGTTCTTC; CDR3 protein: CASSLLTGGVGNEQFF; D gene: TRBD1; clone size: NA; V gene: TRBV11-2; J gene: TRBJ2-1
CDR3 DNA: TGTGCCAGCAGCGGGAGACTGGCGACAGGGGGCACCGGGGAGCTGTTTTTT; CDR3 protein: CASSGRLATGGTGELFF; D gene: TRBD1; clone size: NA; V gene: TRBV9; J gene: TRBJ2-2
CDR3 DNA: TGTGCCAGCGAAAGAGTAGGGGGCTCGTATGGCTACACCTTC; CDR3 protein: CASERVGGSYGYTF; D gene: TRBD1; clone size: NA; V gene: TRBV19; J gene: TRBJ1-2
CDR3 DNA: TGCGCCAGCAGCACTGGACTAGCGGGAGGCCCGGAGGGAAACATTCAGTACTTC; CDR3 protein: CASSTGLAGGPEGNIQYF; D gene: TRBD2; clone size: NA; V gene: TRBV5-1; J gene: TRBJ2-4
CDR3 DNA: TGTGCCAGCAGAAGACAGGGGGTGGGCAATCAGCCCCAGCATTTT; CDR3 protein: CASRRQGVGNQPQHF; D gene: TRBD1; clone size: NA; V gene: TRBV5-6; J gene: TRBJ1-5
CDR3 DNA: TGTGCCAGCTCACCGCCTAGCGGGAGGGCCCGGGAGCAGTACTTC; CDR3 protein: CASSPPSGRAREQYF; D gene: TRBD2; clone size: NA; V gene: TRBV18; J gene: TRBJ2-7
CDR3 DNA: TGTGCCAGCAGTGGACAGGTCAACTATGGCTACACCTTC; CDR3 protein: CASSGQVNYGYTF; D gene: TRBD1; clone size: NA; V gene: TRBV28; J gene: TRBJ1-2
CDR3 DNA: TGTGCCAGCAGTTCACAGGGATGGGGTGAAAAACTGTTTTTT; CDR3 protein: CASSSQGWGEKLFF; D gene: NA; clone size: NA; V gene: TRBV7-9; J gene: TRBJ1-4
CDR3 DNA: TGTGCCAGTGGGTTCGGGACAGGGATTGGCTACACCTTC; CDR3 protein: CASGFGTGIGYTF; D gene: TRBD1; clone size: NA; V gene: TRBV19; J gene: TRBJ1-2
CDR3 DNA: TGCAGTGCTAGTTGGGGCAGTTCCTACGAGCAGTACTTC; CDR3 protein: CSASWGSSYEQYF; D gene: NA; clone size: NA; V gene: TRBV20-1; J gene: TRBJ2-7
CDR3 DNA: TGTGCCAGCAGTTACCGGCTAGCGGGAAGTGGCACAGATACGCAGTATTTT; CDR3 protein: CASSYRLAGSGTDTQYF; D gene: TRBD2; clone size: NA; V gene: TRBV6-2/TRBV6-3; J gene: TRBJ2-3
CDR3 DNA: TGCGCCAGCAGCCAAGATATTTGGGCAGGGCGCGAAAAACTGTTTTTT; CDR3 protein: CASSQDIWAGREKLFF; D gene: NA; clone size: NA; V gene: TRBV4-3; J gene: TRBJ1-4
CDR3 DNA: TGTGCCAGCAGCTTAGTACAGGGGACCTCCTACGAGCAGTACTTC; CDR3 protein: CASSLVQGTSYEQYF; D gene: TRBD1; clone size: NA; V gene: TRBV11-2; J gene: TRBJ2-7
CDR3 DNA: TGTGCCAGTAGTATAGATGGCGGGGCCTACAATGAGCAGTTCTTC; CDR3 protein: CASSIDGGAYNEQFF; D gene: NA; clone size: NA; V gene: TRBV19; J gene: TRBJ2-1
CDR3 DNA: TGTGCCAGCAGTCCGGACCCGGGGATGGAGACCCAGTACTTC; CDR3 protein: CASSPDPGMETQYF; D gene: NA; clone size: NA; V gene: TRBV6-5; J gene: TRBJ2-5
CDR3 DNA: TGTGCCAGCAGCCACCATGGAGGGGGGGAAGAGACCCAGTACTTC; CDR3 protein: CASSHHGGGEETQYF; D gene: NA; clone size: NA; V gene: TRBV3-1/TRBV3-2; J gene: TRBJ2-5
CDR3 DNA: TGCGCCAGCAGCTTGGGACTAGCGGCGAACACCGGGGAGCTGTTTTTT; CDR3 protein: CASSLGLAANTGELFF; D gene: TRBD2; clone size: NA; V gene: TRBV5-1; J gene: TRBJ2-2
CDR3 DNA: TGTGCCAGCAGTCTCCCTATGCGGGGCCAAGAGACCCAGTACTTC; CDR3 protein: CASSLPMRGQETQYF; D gene: NA; clone size: NA; V gene: TRBV28; J gene: TRBJ2-5
CDR3 DNA: TGTGCCAGCAGCTTAGACCGACTAGCTGTTACCTACGAGCAGTACTTC; CDR3 protein: CASSLDRLAVTYEQYF; D gene: TRBD2; clone size: few; V gene: TRBV11-2; J gene: TRBJ2-7
CDR3 DNA: TGTGCCAGCAGCCTACGTAATGAAAAACTGTTTTTT; CDR3 protein: CASSLRNEKLFF; D gene: NA; clone size: NA; V gene: TRBV7-9; J gene: TRBJ1-4